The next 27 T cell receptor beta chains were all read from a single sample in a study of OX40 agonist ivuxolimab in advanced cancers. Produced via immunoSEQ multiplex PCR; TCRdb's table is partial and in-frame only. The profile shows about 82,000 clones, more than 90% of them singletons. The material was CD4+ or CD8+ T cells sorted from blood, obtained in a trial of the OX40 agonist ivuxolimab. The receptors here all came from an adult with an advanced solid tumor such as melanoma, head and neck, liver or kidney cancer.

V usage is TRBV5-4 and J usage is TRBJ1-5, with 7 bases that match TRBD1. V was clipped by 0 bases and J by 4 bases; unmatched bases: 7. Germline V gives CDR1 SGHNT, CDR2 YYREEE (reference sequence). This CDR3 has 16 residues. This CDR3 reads CASSLDRGQENQPQHF. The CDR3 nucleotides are TGTGCCAGCAGCTTGGATAGGGGGCAGGAAAATCAGCCCCAGCATTTT.

This chain's CDR3 is CASSLAGGYQETQYF. CDR3 DNA sequence: TGTGCCAGCAGCTTAGCGGGGGGGTACCAAGAGACCCAGTACTTC. V and J are TRBV5-4 and TRBJ2-5, with TRBD2 identical over 10 bases. Per the germline V gene, CDR1 is SGHNT and CDR2 is YYREEE (reference sequence). Trimming took 2 bases from V and 0 from J; bases not matched to a gene: 1. The CDR3 is 15 residues long.

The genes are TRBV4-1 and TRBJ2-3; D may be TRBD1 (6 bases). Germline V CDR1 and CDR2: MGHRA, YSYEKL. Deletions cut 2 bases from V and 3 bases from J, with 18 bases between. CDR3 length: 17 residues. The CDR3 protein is CASSQSHRVPPTDTQYF. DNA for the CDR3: TGCGCCAGCAGCCAATCCCACAGGGTACCCCCAACAGATACGCAGTATTTT.

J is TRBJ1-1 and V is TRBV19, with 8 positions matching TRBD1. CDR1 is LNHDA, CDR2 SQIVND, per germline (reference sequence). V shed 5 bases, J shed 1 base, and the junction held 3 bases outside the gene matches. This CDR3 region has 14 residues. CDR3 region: CASSAGTGNTEAFF. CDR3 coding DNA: TGTGCCAGTAGTGCAGGGACAGGGAACACTGAAGCTTTCTTT. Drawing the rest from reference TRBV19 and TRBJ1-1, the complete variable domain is DGGITQSPKYLFRKEGQNVTLSCEQNLNHDAMYWYRQDPGQGLRLIYYSQIVNDFQKGDIAEGYSVSREKKESFPLTVTSAQKNPTAFYLCASSAGTGNTEAFFGQGTRLTVV.

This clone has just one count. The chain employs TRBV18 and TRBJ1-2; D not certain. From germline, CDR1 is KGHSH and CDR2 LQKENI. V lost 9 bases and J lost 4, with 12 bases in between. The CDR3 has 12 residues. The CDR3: CASAGQLYGYTF. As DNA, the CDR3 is TGTGCCAGTGCTGGCCAACTCTATGGCTACACCTTC.

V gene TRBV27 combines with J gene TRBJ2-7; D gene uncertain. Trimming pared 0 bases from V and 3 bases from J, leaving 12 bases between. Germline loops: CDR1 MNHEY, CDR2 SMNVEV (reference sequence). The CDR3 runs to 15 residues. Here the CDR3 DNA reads TGTGCCAGCAGTTTATCGTACCCAGGCCACTACGAGCAGTACTTC. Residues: CASSLSYPGHYEQYF.

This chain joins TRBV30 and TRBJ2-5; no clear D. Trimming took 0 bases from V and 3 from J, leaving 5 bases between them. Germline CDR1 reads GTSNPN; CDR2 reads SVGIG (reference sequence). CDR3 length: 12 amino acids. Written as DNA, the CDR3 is TGTGCCTGGAGTGTTGAGGAAGAGACCCAGTACTTC. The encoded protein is CAWSVEEETQYF.

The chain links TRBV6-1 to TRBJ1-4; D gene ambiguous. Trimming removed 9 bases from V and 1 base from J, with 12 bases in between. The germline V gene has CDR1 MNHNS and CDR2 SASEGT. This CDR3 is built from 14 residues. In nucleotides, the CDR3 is TGTGCCAGTATGACTCGGGGAACTAATGAAAAACTGTTTTTT. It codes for CASMTRGTNEKLFF.

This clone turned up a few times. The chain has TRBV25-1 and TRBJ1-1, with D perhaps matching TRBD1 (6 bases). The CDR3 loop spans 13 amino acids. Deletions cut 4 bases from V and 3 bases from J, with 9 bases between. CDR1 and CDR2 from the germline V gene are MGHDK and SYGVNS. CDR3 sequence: CASSGQGYTEAFF. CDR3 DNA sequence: TGTGCCAGCAGTGGCCAGGGGTACACTGAAGCTTTCTTT.

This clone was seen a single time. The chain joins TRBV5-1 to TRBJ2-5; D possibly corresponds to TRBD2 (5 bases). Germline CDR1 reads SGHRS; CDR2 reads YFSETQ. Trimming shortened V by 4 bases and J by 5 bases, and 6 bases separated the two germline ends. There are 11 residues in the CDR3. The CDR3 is CASSEGETQYF. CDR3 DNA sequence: TGCGCCAGCAGCGAGGGTGAGACCCAGTACTTC.

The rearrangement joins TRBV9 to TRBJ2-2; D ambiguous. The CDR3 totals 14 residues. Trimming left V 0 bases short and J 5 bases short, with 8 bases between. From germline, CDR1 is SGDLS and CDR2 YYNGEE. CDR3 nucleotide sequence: TGTGCCAGCAGCGTAGGTTCACAAACCGGGGAGCTGTTTTTT. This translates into CASSVGSQTGELFF.

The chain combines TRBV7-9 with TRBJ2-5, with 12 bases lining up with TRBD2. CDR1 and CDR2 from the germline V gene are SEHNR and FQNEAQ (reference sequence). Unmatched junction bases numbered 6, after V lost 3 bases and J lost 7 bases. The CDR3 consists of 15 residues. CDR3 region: CASSFTSGGPGTQYF. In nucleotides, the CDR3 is TGTGCCAGCAGCTTTACTAGCGGGGGGCCAGGGACCCAGTACTTC.

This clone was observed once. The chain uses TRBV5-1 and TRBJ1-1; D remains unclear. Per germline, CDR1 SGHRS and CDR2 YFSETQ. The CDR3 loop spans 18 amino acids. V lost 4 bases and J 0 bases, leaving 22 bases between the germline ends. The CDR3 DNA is TGCGCCAGCAGCCCTTGGTCCCGGCAGGTGGATATGAACACTGAAGCTTTCTTT. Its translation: CASSPWSRQVDMNTEAFF.

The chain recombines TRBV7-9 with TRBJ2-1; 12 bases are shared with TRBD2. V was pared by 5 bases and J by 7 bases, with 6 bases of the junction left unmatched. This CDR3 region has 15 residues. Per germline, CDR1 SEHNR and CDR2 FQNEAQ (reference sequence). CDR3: CASSRTSGVANEQFF. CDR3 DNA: TGTGCCAGCAGCAGGACTAGCGGGGTTGCGAATGAGCAGTTCTTC.

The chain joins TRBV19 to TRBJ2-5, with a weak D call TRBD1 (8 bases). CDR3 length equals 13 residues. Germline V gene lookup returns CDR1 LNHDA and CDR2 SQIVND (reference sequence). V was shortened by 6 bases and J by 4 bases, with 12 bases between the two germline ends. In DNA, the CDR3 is TGTGCCAGTAGACACAGGGGGGGAGAGACCCAGTACTTC. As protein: CASRHRGGETQYF.

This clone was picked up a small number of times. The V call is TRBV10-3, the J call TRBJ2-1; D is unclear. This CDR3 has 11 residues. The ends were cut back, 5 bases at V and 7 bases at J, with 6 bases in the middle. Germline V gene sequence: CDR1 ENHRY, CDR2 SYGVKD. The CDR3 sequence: CAISPPNEQFF. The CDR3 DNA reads TGTGCCATCAGTCCCCCGAATGAGCAGTTCTTC.

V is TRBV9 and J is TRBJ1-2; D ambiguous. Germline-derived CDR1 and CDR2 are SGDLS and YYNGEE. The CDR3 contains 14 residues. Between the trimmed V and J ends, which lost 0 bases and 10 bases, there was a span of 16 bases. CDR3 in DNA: TGTGCCAGCAGCGTAGGGAAGAACTATGACGACTACACCTTC. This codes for CASSVGKNYDDYTF. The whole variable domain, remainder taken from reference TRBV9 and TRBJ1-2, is DSGVTQTPKHLITATGQRVTLRCSPRSGDLSVYWYQQSLDQGLQFLIQYYNGEERAKGNILERFSAQQFPDLHSELNLSSLELGDSALYFCASSVGKNYDDYTFGSGTRLTVV.

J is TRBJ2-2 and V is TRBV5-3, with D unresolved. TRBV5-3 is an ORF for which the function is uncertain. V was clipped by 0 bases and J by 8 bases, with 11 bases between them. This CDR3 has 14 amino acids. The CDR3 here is CARSLAVVAGELFF. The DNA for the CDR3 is TGTGCCAGAAGCTTGGCGGTGGTGGCGGGGGAGCTGTTTTTT.

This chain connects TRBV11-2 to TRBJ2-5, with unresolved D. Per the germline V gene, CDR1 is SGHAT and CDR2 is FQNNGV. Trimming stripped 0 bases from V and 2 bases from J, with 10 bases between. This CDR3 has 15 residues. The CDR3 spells CASSLEGLRQETQYF. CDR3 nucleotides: TGTGCCAGCAGCTTAGAAGGTCTTAGGCAAGAGACCCAGTACTTC.

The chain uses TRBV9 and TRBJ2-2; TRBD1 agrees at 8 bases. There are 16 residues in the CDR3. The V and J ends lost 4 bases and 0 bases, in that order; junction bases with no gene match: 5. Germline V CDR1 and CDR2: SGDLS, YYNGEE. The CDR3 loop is CASSTWTGTNTGELFF. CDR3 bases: TGTGCCAGCAGCACCTGGACAGGGACGAACACCGGGGAGCTGTTTTTT.

In nucleotides, the CDR3 is TGTGCCAGCAGCTTGGTTGGGGCAGGTGGCGCCGGGGCCAACGTCCTGACTTTC. The encoded protein is CASSLVGAGGAGANVLTF. The rearrangement joins TRBV5-8 to TRBJ2-6; D possibly corresponds to TRBD1 (5 bases). Per germline, CDR1 SGHTS and CDR2 YDEGEE. The CDR3 covers 18 residues. V lost 0 bases and J 4 bases, leaving 17 bases between the germline ends.

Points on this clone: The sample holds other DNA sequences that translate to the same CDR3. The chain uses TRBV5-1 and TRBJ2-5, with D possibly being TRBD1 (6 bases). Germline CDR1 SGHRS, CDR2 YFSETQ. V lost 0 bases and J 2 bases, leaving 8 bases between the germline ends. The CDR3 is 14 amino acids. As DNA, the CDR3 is TGCGCCAGCAGCTTGGCCGGACAGCAAGAGACCCAGTACTTC. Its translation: CASSLAGQQETQYF.

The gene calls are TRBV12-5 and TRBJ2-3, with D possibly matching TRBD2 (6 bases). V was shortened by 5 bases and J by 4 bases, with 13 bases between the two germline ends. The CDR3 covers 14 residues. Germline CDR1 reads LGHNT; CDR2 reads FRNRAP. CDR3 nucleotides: TGTGCTAGTGGTCTTAGCGGTAACCCAGATACGCAGTATTTT. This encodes CASGLSGNPDTQYF.

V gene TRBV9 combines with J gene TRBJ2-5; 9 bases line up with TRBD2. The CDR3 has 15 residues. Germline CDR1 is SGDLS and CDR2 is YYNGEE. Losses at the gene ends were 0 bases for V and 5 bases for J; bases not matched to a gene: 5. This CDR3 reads CASSVAASGIETQYF. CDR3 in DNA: TGTGCCAGCAGCGTAGCGGCTAGCGGGATTGAGACCCAGTACTTC.

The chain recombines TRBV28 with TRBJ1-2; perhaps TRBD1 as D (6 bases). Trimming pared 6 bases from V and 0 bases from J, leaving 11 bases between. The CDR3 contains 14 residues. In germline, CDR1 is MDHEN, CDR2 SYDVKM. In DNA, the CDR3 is TGTGCCAGCAGAATACAGGGATCTAACTATGGCTACACCTTC. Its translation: CASRIQGSNYGYTF.

CDR3 loop: CATERITRDTQYF. In DNA, the CDR3 is TGTGCCACCGAACGAATAACCCGAGATACGCAGTATTTT. The genes are TRBV6-1 and TRBJ2-3, with D hard to call. CDR1 is MNHNS and CDR2 is SASEGT in the germline V gene. This CDR3 spans 13 amino acids. V gave up 10 bases and J gave up 5 bases, with 16 bases separating them.

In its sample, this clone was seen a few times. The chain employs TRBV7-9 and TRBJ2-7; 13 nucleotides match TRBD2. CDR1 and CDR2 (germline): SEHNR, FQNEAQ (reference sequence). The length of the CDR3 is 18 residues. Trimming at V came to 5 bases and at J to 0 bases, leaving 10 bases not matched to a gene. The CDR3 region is CASSQTGLAGPHSYEQYF. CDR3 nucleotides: TGTGCCAGCAGCCAAACGGGACTAGCGGGACCTCACTCCTACGAGCAGTACTTC.